This T cell receptor beta chain was sequenced for a study of PD-1 and CTLA-4 blockade in melanoma. Germline V lookup: CDR1 LNHDA, CDR2 SQIVND (reference sequence). The CDR3 length is 13 residues. Method: immunoSEQ multiplex PCR; TCRdb's copy keeps in-frame clones and lacks some. The sample records 23,000 or so clones, around 88% being singletons. The clonotype originates from a human donor with melanoma. V usage is TRBV19 and J usage is TRBJ1-5; TRBD1 matches 8 bases. The source was CD8+ T cells from peripheral blood, collected before anti-PD-1 treatment. In nucleotides, the CDR3 is TGTGGCTCGGGGACAGGAGTCAATCAGCCCCAGCATTTT. The encoded protein is CGSGTGVNQPQHF.